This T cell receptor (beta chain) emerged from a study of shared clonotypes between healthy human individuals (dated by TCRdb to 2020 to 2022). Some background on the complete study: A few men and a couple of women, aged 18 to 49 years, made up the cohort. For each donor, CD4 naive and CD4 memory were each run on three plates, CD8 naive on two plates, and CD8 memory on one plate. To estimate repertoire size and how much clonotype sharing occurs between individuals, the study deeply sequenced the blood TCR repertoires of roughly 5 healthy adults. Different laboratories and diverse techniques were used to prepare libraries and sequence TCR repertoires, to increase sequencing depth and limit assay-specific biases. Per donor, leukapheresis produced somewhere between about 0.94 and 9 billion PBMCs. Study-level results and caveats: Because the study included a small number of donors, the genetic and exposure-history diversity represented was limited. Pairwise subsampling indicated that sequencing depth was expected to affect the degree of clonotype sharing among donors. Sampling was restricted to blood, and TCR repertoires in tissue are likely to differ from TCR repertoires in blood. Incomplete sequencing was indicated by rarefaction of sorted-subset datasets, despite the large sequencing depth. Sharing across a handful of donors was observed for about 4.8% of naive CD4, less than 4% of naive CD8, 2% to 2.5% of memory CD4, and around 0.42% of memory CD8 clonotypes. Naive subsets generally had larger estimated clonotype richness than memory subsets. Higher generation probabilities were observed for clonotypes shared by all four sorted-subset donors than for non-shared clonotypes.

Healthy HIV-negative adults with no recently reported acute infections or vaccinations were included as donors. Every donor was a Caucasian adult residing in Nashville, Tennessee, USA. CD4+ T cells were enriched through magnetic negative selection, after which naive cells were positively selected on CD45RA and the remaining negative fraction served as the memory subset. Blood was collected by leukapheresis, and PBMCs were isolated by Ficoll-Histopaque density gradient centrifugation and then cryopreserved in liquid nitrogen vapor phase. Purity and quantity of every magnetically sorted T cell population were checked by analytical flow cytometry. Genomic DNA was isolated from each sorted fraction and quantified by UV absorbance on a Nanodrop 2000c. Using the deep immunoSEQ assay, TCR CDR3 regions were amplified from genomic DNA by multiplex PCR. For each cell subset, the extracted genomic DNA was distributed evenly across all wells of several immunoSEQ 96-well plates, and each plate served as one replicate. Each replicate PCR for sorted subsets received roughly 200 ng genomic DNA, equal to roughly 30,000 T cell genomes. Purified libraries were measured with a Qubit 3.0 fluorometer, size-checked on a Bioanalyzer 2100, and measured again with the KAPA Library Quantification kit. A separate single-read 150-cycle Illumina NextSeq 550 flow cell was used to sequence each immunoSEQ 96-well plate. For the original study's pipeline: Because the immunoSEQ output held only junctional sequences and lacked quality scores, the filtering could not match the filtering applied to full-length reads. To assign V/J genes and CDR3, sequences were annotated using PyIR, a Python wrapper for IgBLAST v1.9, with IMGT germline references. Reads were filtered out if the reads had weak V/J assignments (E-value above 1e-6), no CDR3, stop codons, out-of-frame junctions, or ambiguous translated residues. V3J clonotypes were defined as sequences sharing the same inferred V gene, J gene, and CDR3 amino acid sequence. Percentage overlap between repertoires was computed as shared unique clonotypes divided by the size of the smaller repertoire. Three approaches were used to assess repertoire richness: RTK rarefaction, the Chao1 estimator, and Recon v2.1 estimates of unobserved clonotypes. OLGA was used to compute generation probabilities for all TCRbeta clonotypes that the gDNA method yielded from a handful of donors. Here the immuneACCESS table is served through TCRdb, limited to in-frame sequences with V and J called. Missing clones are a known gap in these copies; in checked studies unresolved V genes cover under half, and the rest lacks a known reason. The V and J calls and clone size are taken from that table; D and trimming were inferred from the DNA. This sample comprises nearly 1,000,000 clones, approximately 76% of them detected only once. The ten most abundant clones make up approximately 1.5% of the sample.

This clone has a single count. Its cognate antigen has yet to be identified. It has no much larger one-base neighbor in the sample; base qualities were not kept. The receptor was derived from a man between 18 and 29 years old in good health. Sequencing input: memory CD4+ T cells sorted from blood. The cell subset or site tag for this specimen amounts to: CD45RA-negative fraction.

DNA sequence: TGTGCCAGCTCACCAAGTCGAGTGGGCTATGGAAACACCATATATTTT. This sequence encodes CASSPSRVGYGNTIYF. The chain is assembled from TRBV18 and TRBJ1-3; the D gene lacks a confident call. Taken from cysteine to phenylalanine, the CDR3 has 16 residues. The CDR3 DNA has 48 bases and is translated from base 1. V and J lose 2 bases and 3 bases, and a span of 14 bases separates them. The CDR1 and CDR2 encoded by the germline V gene are KGHSH and LQKENI.